These T cell receptor beta chains were read from a single sample in a study of shared clonotypes between healthy human individuals. Produced via immunoSEQ multiplex PCR; TCRdb's table is partial and in-frame only. The sample has some 1,400,000 clones; 96% are singletons. The specimen sequenced was naive CD4+ T cells sorted from blood. The receptors originated from a man aged 30 to 45 in good health. Each CDR3 is given without its conserved first and last residue.

cdr3_aa: ASSETHLNYEQY
j_call: TRBJ2-7
v_call: TRBV10-2

cdr3_aa: ASSTRLVNTGELF
j_call: TRBJ2-2
v_call: TRBV7-2

cdr3_aa: ASSEALRQTSGNTIY
j_call: TRBJ1-3
v_call: TRBV6-1

cdr3_aa: AISGARIAGIYEQY
j_call: TRBJ2-7
v_call: TRBV10-3

cdr3_aa: ASSSWGTVGYGYT
j_call: TRBJ1-2
v_call: TRBV28

cdr3_aa: ASRPTPDTQY
j_call: TRBJ2-3
v_call: TRBV7-2

cdr3_aa: ASSRDRNYEQY
j_call: TRBJ2-7
v_call: TRBV11-2

cdr3_aa: ASSIGDRVRGSYGYT
j_call: TRBJ1-2
v_call: TRBV19

cdr3_aa: ASSVPPGHPTEAF
j_call: TRBJ1-1
v_call: TRBV9

cdr3_aa: AWSVTDYNEQF
j_call: TRBJ2-1
v_call: TRBV30

cdr3_aa: SVARSGANVLT
j_call: TRBJ2-6
v_call: TRBV29-1

cdr3_aa: ASSPGQINEKLF
j_call: TRBJ1-4
v_call: TRBV7-8

cdr3_aa: ASRGQGRIYGQF
j_call: TRBJ2-1
v_call: TRBV11-2

cdr3_aa: ASSSAGTLHYEQY
j_call: TRBJ2-7
v_call: TRBV7-2

cdr3_aa: APHRGETQY
j_call: TRBJ2-5
v_call: TRBV6-9

cdr3_aa: ASSFLGVGNGYT
j_call: TRBJ1-2
v_call: TRBV7-2

cdr3_aa: ASSLNRVGSGYT
j_call: TRBJ1-2
v_call: TRBV5-1

cdr3_aa: SVVKGNNEQF
j_call: TRBJ2-1
v_call: TRBV29-1

cdr3_aa: ASSYQGVYEQY
j_call: TRBJ2-7
v_call: TRBV6-6

cdr3_aa: ASSVATNTEAF
j_call: TRBJ1-1
v_call: TRBV9

cdr3_aa: ASGSVGGNEQF
j_call: TRBJ2-1
v_call: TRBV12-5

cdr3_aa: ASSQRTGNSYEQY
j_call: TRBJ2-7
v_call: TRBV6-5

cdr3_aa: SVETLLGQGLRGYT
j_call: TRBJ1-2
v_call: TRBV29-1

cdr3_aa: ASSPDRGGTDTQY
j_call: TRBJ2-3
v_call: TRBV5-6

cdr3_aa: ASSLGQSYGYT
j_call: TRBJ1-2
v_call: TRBV7-2

cdr3_aa: ASSFGRKSHNEQF
j_call: TRBJ2-1
v_call: TRBV5-6

cdr3_aa: ASSLFFTTGVYEQY
j_call: TRBJ2-7
v_call: TRBV28

cdr3_aa: ASSSGQGAVNTEAF
j_call: TRBJ1-1
v_call: TRBV11-2

cdr3_aa: ASRRDLPYGYT
j_call: TRBJ1-2
v_call: TRBV5-5

cdr3_aa: SARGIGELF
j_call: TRBJ2-2
v_call: TRBV20-1